These T cell receptor delta chains were read from a single sample in a study of gamma-delta T cells after stem cell transplantation. TCRdb re-called the RT-PCR reads with CATT. The data contain around 800 delta-chain clones, 2.1% of them singletons. Sequencing was done on a sample of gamma-delta T cells. These receptors all stem from a human donor. It is not recorded whose cells these are; they may come from a transplant donor. Each CDR3 is given with its conserved first and last residue. The D gene is left open where the match is weak. Clone size is stated in some rows and not others, as once, few, many or a class when expanded.

j_call: TRDJ1; clone_size: large; v_call: TRDV1; d_call: TRDD3; cdr3_aa: CALGELRVLIDLLGTPGTDKLIF; cdr3_nt: TGTGCTCTTGGGGAACTCAGGGTCCTGATAGACCTACTGGGGACCCCAGGCACCGATAAACTCATCTTT
j_call: TRDJ1; clone_size: large; v_call: TRDV1; d_call: TRDD3; cdr3_aa: CALGEPRGDKKYTDKLIF; cdr3_nt: TGTGCTCTTGGGGAACCGCGAGGGGATAAAAAGTACACCGATAAACTCATCTTT
j_call: TRDJ3; clone_size: large; v_call: TRAV29/DV5; d_call: NA; cdr3_aa: CAASAFSYASTGVPSWDARQMFF; cdr3_nt: TGTGCAGCAAGCGCTTTTTCCTACGCATCTACTGGGGTCCCCTCCTGGGACGCCCGACAGATGTTTTTC
j_call: TRDJ3; clone_size: NA; v_call: TRDV2; d_call: TRDD3; cdr3_aa: CACDNTGVPSWDARQMFF; cdr3_nt: TGTGCCTGTGACAATACTGGGGTCCCCTCCTGGGACGCCCGACAGATGTTTTTC
j_call: TRDJ3; clone_size: NA; v_call: TRAV29/DV5; d_call: TRDD3; cdr3_aa: CAASRPTGDTPWDTRQMFF; cdr3_nt: TGTGCAGCAAGCAGACCAACTGGGGATACCCCCTGGGACACCCGACAGATGTTTTTC
j_call: TRDJ1; clone_size: hyperexpanded; v_call: TRDV1; d_call: TRDD3; cdr3_aa: CALGEGDPAGGLRYTDKLIF; cdr3_nt: TGTGCTCTTGGGGAAGGGGACCCGGCTGGGGGATTAAGGTACACCGATAAACTCATCTTT
j_call: TRDJ1; clone_size: large; v_call: TRDV3; d_call: TRDD2; cdr3_aa: CASAASYAGAPPGGADKLIF; cdr3_nt: TGTGCCTCCGCCGCTTCCTACGCAGGGGCACCCCCGGGAGGCGCCGATAAACTCATCTTT
j_call: TRDJ1; clone_size: large; v_call: TRDV1; d_call: TRDD3; cdr3_aa: CALGGPKLGVFDKLIF; cdr3_nt: TGTGCTCTTGGGGGCCCCAAACTGGGGGTTTTCGATAAACTCATCTTT
j_call: TRDJ1; clone_size: NA; v_call: TRDV1; d_call: TRDD2; cdr3_aa: CALGIEPAFLQGGDTDKLIF; cdr3_nt: TGTGCTCTTGGGATAGAACCGGCCTTCCTACAAGGGGGGGACACCGATAAACTCATCTTT
j_call: TRDJ2; clone_size: large; v_call: TRDV1; d_call: TRDD3; cdr3_aa: CALGEQTEGYARAAQLFF; cdr3_nt: TGTGCTCTCGGGGAACAGACCGAGGGATACGCGCGAGCAGCACAACTCTTCTTT
j_call: TRDJ1; clone_size: hyperexpanded; v_call: TRDV1; d_call: NA; cdr3_aa: CALGERRYTDKLIF; cdr3_nt: TGTGCTCTTGGGGAACGCCGGTACACCGATAAACTCATCTTT
j_call: TRDJ1; clone_size: hyperexpanded; v_call: TRDV1; d_call: TRDD3; cdr3_aa: CALGEGLPRRLGDRYTDKLIF; cdr3_nt: TGTGCTCTTGGGGAAGGACTACCCAGACGACTGGGGGATAGGTACACCGATAAACTCATCTTT
j_call: TRDJ1; clone_size: hyperexpanded; v_call: TRDV2; d_call: TRDD3; cdr3_aa: CACDTLRPRSHVARTGGYNPYTDKLIF; cdr3_nt: TGTGCCTGTGACACCTTGCGTCCACGTTCCCATGTCGCCCGTACTGGGGGATATAACCCGTACACCGATAAACTCATCTTT
j_call: TRDJ4; clone_size: large; v_call: TRDV1; d_call: NA; cdr3_aa: CALGERPPDSPVGGFRPLIF; cdr3_nt: TGTGCTCTTGGGGAACGGCCCCCGGATTCCCCCGTTGGGGGGTTCAGACCCCTGATCTTT